The text below deals with one T cell receptor (beta chain). This clonotype has ten or more counts. There is no known antigen for this receptor. Qualities for individual bases were not recorded, and no much larger clone is one base off. cDNA was synthesized by template-switch 5'RACE using a primer carrying a 10-nucleotide random unique molecular identifier by which each TCR transcript was tagged. Each sequencing run produced over 170 million TCR-beta sequences covering 15-18 subjects. The RNeasy kit was used for extraction of total RNA. Using the KAPA Real-time Library Amplification kit, TCR-beta VDJ regions were amplified with primers for the TCR constant region and the 5'RACE anchor. A first PCR added sample indexes and Illumina adaptors, and a second PCR then raised library yield. The roughly 650 bp TCR product was size-selected on a 2% E-gel SizeSelection system after Ampure bead purification. Library quality was checked on a Bioanalyzer, concentration was measured with Qubit, and libraries were quantified with the Kapa Library Quantification kit before pooling. Paired-end 2 x 150 bp sequencing of the libraries was performed on an Illumina HiSeq 2500. To increase sequence diversity, roughly 24-31% phiX was spiked into each library pool. The study's processing was this. Quality-filtered reads were processed with the UMI-based MiGEC pipeline, which removed over 75% of raw TCR sequences during error correction. VDJ genes were aligned to IMGT germline references, and each clonotype was defined by a unique CDR3 amino acid sequence together with V-J genes. Clonal expansion, Shannon diversity, and CDR3 relatedness (CalcPairwiseDistances, ClusterSamples) were evaluated with VDJtools, and phylogenetic trees were built with CLCbio workbench. Clones with at least 8 unique UMIs were defined as expanded, with this threshold being based on coefficient-of-variation modelling across technical triplicates. TCRdb reran the public reads through fastp at Q25 and MiXCR, keeping productive beta chains. Records with the same CDR3 protein are collapsed into one entry carrying the most frequent genes and DNA. The V and J calls here are based on TCRdb, not the publication. The sample has 65,000 to 85,000 distinct CDR3 sequences on record, 5.8% of them singletons. 7.9% of the sample is held by the ten biggest clonotypes.

The sample belongs to a study of neurological immune-mediated disorders (dated by TCRdb to the late 2010s). Looking at the study overall: Among the roughly 35 multiple sclerosis patients, approximately 30 had relapsing-remitting MS and 3 had secondary progressive MS. Peripheral blood TCR-beta repertoires from patients with HTLV-I-associated myelopathy (HAM/TSP), patients with multiple sclerosis, and healthy controls were compared in the study using UMI-based sequencing. Longitudinal HAM/TSP and healthy donors were sampled at 3 time-points each (roughly 3-45 month intervals). Longitudinal samples, technical triplicates and paired sorted CD4+ and CD8+ T-cell subsets, alongside PBMC samples, were included among the 106 TCR-beta libraries. The cohort comprised about 71 subjects: about 14 HAM/TSP patients, around 35 multiple sclerosis patients and about 20 healthy controls. The research as a whole found: TCR clonal expansion was highest in HAM/TSP patients and lowest in MS patients, with MS patients falling below even healthy controls. No association of the MS cluster with clinical or MRI features was observed, and the need for larger cohorts was stated by the authors. Across subjects, expanded clones never shared an identical CDR3 amino acid sequence, which suggests that the TCR-beta repertoires in every group were private. Phylogenetic analysis grouped repertoires from 18 of 34 MS patients into a cluster of related CDR3 sequences, suggesting a possible repertoire-level signature.

The trim is 0 bases for V and 4 bases for J, with a gap of 10 bases between the germline ends. From the cysteine up to the phenylalanine, the CDR3 has a length of 15 residues. The only DNA kept is the CDR3, 45 bases in frame from the first base. From the germline V gene, CDR1 is ENHRY and CDR2 is SYGVKD. Taken with the paper, the label for time point translates to: longitudinal time-point 2. Unsorted PBMC libraries were generated from 2 million PBMCs stored in RNAlater at -80 °C until RNA extraction. Multiple sclerosis patients were enrolled in a US clinical protocol evaluating disease progression by magnetic resonance imaging. Peripheral blood was subjected to Ficoll-Hypaque density gradient centrifugation to isolate PBMCs, which were then cryopreserved in liquid nitrogen.

The chain uses TRBV10-3 and TRBJ1-5; TRBD1 is a weak D gene call, 6 bases matching. Sample: PBMCs. The receptor's source is a woman aged 55-70 years with multiple sclerosis. This receptor carries the CDR3 CAISESQGRNQPQHF. DNA sequence: TGTGCCATCAGTGAGTCGCAGGGGCGGAATCAGCCCCAGCATTTT.